Listed below are T cell receptor beta chains from one sample, sequenced in a study of Graves' ophthalmopathy and Graves' hyperthyroidism. Using its own MiXCR run on the multiplex PCR reads, TCRdb lists one record per CDR3 protein. The data show roughly 610,000 distinct CDR3 sequences, 22% seen once. Material for sequencing was peripheral blood. These receptors all come from a woman in her late teens or twenties with stable Graves' hyperthyroidism. Some clones in this sample may be carry-over from other donors' samples. Both conserved end residues are part of each CDR3. The order of the fields is CDR3 protein, CDR3 DNA, D gene, CDR3 length, J gene, clone size, V gene. D genes are given only for firm matches. Some rows have no size entry. The others give once, few or many, or a class for an expanded clone.

CDR3aa: CASSQRLGGGFQETQYF
CDR3nt: TGCGCCAGCAGCCAGAGGCTTGGCGGGGGATTCCAAGAGACCCAGTACTTC
d_gene: TRBD2
len: 17
j_gene: TRBJ2-5
abundance: few
v_gene: TRBV4-1

CDR3aa: CASADLSNTEAFF
CDR3nt: TGTGCCAGCGCTGATCTCTCGAACACTGAAGCTTTCTTT
d_gene: .
len: 13
j_gene: TRBJ1-1
abundance: many
v_gene: TRBV19

CDR3aa: CASSDSGTGNIQYF
CDR3nt: TGTGCCAGCAGTGACTCCGGGACAGGAAACATTCAGTACTTC
d_gene: TRBD1
len: 14
j_gene: TRBJ2-4
abundance: many
v_gene: TRBV2

CDR3aa: CASSAPLGSVYEQYF
CDR3nt: TGTGCCAGCAGCGCCCCCCTGGGGAGTGTATACGAGCAGTACTTC
d_gene: .
len: 15
j_gene: TRBJ2-7
abundance: many
v_gene: TRBV6-5

CDR3aa: CSAQDGANVLTF
CDR3nt: TGCAGTGCTCAGGACGGGGCCAACGTCCTGACTTTC
d_gene: .
len: 12
j_gene: TRBJ2-6
abundance: .
v_gene: TRBV20-1

CDR3aa: CASRFDALPRDRGNGYTF
CDR3nt: TGTGCCAGCAGGTTCGACGCTCTCCCCCGGGACAGGGGGAATGGCTACACCTTC
d_gene: TRBD1
len: 18
j_gene: TRBJ1-2
abundance: many
v_gene: TRBV6-4

CDR3aa: CASRLDRGATLNTEAFF
CDR3nt: TGTGCCAGCAGATTAGACAGGGGTGCTACCTTGAACACTGAAGCTTTCTTT
d_gene: TRBD1
len: 17
j_gene: TRBJ1-1
abundance: .
v_gene: TRBV28

CDR3aa: CAISQTGIDGYTF
CDR3nt: TGTGCCATCAGTCAAACAGGGATTGATGGCTACACCTTC
d_gene: .
len: 13
j_gene: TRBJ1-2
abundance: many
v_gene: TRBV10-3

CDR3aa: CASSYSASGGANTGELFF
CDR3nt: TGTGCCAGCAGTTACTCGGCTAGCGGGGGGGCGAACACCGGGGAGCTGTTTTTT
d_gene: TRBD2
len: 18
j_gene: TRBJ2-2
abundance: .
v_gene: TRBV6-2/TRBV6-3

CDR3aa: CASSLAGTGHREQYF
CDR3nt: TGCGCCAGCAGCTTGGCCGGGACAGGGCATAGGGAGCAGTACTTC
d_gene: TRBD1
len: 15
j_gene: TRBJ2-7
abundance: once
v_gene: TRBV5-1

CDR3aa: CASSYSAGGVHEAFF
CDR3nt: TGTGCCAGCAGTTACTCAGCAGGGGGAGTCCATGAAGCTTTCTTT
d_gene: TRBD1
len: 15
j_gene: TRBJ1-1
abundance: many
v_gene: TRBV6-5

CDR3aa: CASSQVAENTEAFF
CDR3nt: TGCGCCAGCAGCCAAGTGGCAGAGAACACTGAAGCTTTCTTT
d_gene: .
len: 14
j_gene: TRBJ1-1
abundance: few
v_gene: TRBV4-1

CDR3aa: CASSSGIMDKNIQYF
CDR3nt: TGCGCCAGCAGCTCAGGGATTATGGACAAAAACATTCAGTACTTC
d_gene: .
len: 15
j_gene: TRBJ2-4
abundance: many
v_gene: TRBV4-1

CDR3aa: CAWSLGRSNQPQHF
CDR3nt: TGTGCCTGGAGCCTTGGACGGAGCAATCAGCCCCAGCATTTT
d_gene: .
len: 14
j_gene: TRBJ1-5
abundance: .
v_gene: TRBV30

CDR3aa: CASSLDGGWTQYF
CDR3nt: TGTGCCAGCAGTTTAGACGGAGGTTGGACCCAGTACTTC
d_gene: .
len: 13
j_gene: TRBJ2-5
abundance: .
v_gene: TRBV12-3/TRBV12-4

CDR3aa: CASSLDSAGGLEQYF
CDR3nt: TGTGCCAGCAGCTTAGATTCAGCGGGAGGGCTCGAGCAGTACTTC
d_gene: TRBD2
len: 15
j_gene: TRBJ2-7
abundance: many
v_gene: TRBV11-2

CDR3aa: CSAMGYRAGELFF
CDR3nt: TGCAGTGCTATGGGGTACAGGGCCGGGGAGCTGTTTTTT
d_gene: .
len: 13
j_gene: TRBJ2-2
abundance: many
v_gene: TRBV20-1

CDR3aa: CASSYEMTRELFF
CDR3nt: TGTGCCAGCAGTTATGAAATGACTCGGGAGCTGTTTTTT
d_gene: .
len: 13
j_gene: TRBJ2-2
abundance: many
v_gene: TRBV6-5

CDR3aa: CASSRIGTGGKYEQYF
CDR3nt: TGTGCCAGCAGCCGCATCGGGACAGGGGGGAAGTACGAGCAGTACTTC
d_gene: TRBD1
len: 16
j_gene: TRBJ2-7
abundance: many
v_gene: TRBV12-3/TRBV12-4

CDR3aa: CASSYRGARQPQHF
CDR3nt: TGTGCCAGCAGTTACAGGGGTGCCCGCCAGCCCCAGCATTTT
d_gene: TRBD1
len: 14
j_gene: TRBJ1-5
abundance: many
v_gene: TRBV12-3/TRBV12-4

CDR3aa: CSAGGHRYEQYF
CDR3nt: TGCAGTGCCGGGGGGCACCGCTACGAGCAGTACTTC
d_gene: .
len: 12
j_gene: TRBJ2-7
abundance: many
v_gene: TRBV20-1

CDR3aa: CASSQGHEAFF
CDR3nt: TGTGCCAGCAGCCAAGGACATGAAGCTTTCTTT
d_gene: .
len: 11
j_gene: TRBJ1-1
abundance: many
v_gene: TRBV6-2/TRBV6-3

CDR3aa: CASRTDGMNTEAFF
CDR3nt: TGTGCCAGCAGGACGGACGGCATGAACACTGAAGCTTTCTTT
d_gene: .
len: 14
j_gene: TRBJ1-1
abundance: many
v_gene: TRBV7-3

CDR3aa: CASSKTLNHVWYF
CDR3nt: TGTGCCAGCAGCAAAACACTGAACCACGTGTGGTACTTC
d_gene: .
len: 13
j_gene: TRBJ2-4
abundance: few
v_gene: TRBV6-2/TRBV6-3

CDR3aa: CASRLALRAEQYF
CDR3nt: TGTGCCAGCAGACTGGCCCTTAGGGCCGAGCAGTACTTC
d_gene: .
len: 13
j_gene: TRBJ2-7
abundance: .
v_gene: TRBV2

CDR3aa: CASRPTGPNYGYTF
CDR3nt: TGTGCCAGCAGACCGACAGGGCCTAACTATGGCTACACCTTC
d_gene: TRBD1
len: 14
j_gene: TRBJ1-2
abundance: many
v_gene: TRBV28

CDR3aa: CASTHLGVSEAFF
CDR3nt: TGTGCCAGCACACATCTAGGGGTTTCTGAAGCTTTCTTT
d_gene: .
len: 13
j_gene: TRBJ1-1
abundance: many
v_gene: TRBV27

CDR3aa: CAWKDRGNSPLHF
CDR3nt: TGTGCCTGGAAAGACAGGGGTAATTCACCCCTCCACTTT
d_gene: TRBD1
len: 13
j_gene: TRBJ1-6
abundance: few
v_gene: TRBV30

CDR3aa: CASTPMGGDYGYTF
CDR3nt: TGTGCCAGCACCCCTATGGGGGGCGACTATGGCTACACCTTC
d_gene: .
len: 14
j_gene: TRBJ1-2
abundance: many
v_gene: TRBV12-3/TRBV12-4

CDR3aa: CASSNALISRGTDTQYF
CDR3nt: TGTGCCAGTAGTAATGCCTTGATCAGCCGAGGCACAGATACGCAGTATTTT
d_gene: .
len: 17
j_gene: TRBJ2-3
abundance: few
v_gene: TRBV19

CDR3aa: CSARPIQETQYF
CDR3nt: TGCAGTGCTAGACCTATTCAAGAGACCCAGTACTTC
d_gene: .
len: 12
j_gene: TRBJ2-5
abundance: many
v_gene: TRBV20-1

CDR3aa: CAGAFGGGTEACF
CDR3nt: .
d_gene: .
len: 13
j_gene: TRBJ1-1
abundance: .
v_gene: TRBV30

CDR3aa: CASSPPGAPGEQYF
CDR3nt: TGTGCCAGCTCACCACCGGGGGCTCCTGGCGAGCAGTACTTC
d_gene: .
len: 14
j_gene: TRBJ2-7
abundance: .
v_gene: TRBV18

CDR3aa: CASSLAPGLDGETQYF
CDR3nt: TGCGCCAGCAGCTTGGCCCCGGGACTAGATGGCGAGACCCAGTACTTC
d_gene: TRBD2
len: 16
j_gene: TRBJ2-5
abundance: .
v_gene: TRBV5-1

CDR3aa: CASSALWAASGNTIYF
CDR3nt: TGTGCCAGCAGCGCCCTTTGGGCAGCCTCTGGAAACACCATATATTTT
d_gene: .
len: 16
j_gene: TRBJ1-3
abundance: many
v_gene: TRBV9

CDR3aa: CASGIHDQETQYF
CDR3nt: TGTGCCAGCGGCATCCACGACCAAGAGACCCAGTACTTC
d_gene: .
len: 13
j_gene: TRBJ2-5
abundance: .
v_gene: TRBV6-1

CDR3aa: CASSTLGSQETQYF
CDR3nt: TGTGCCAGCAGCACCTTGGGCAGTCAAGAGACCCAGTACTTC
d_gene: .
len: 14
j_gene: TRBJ2-5
abundance: few
v_gene: TRBV28

CDR3aa: CSASPEPLGYTF
CDR3nt: TGCAGTGCTAGCCCGGAACCCCTGGGCTACACCTTC
d_gene: .
len: 12
j_gene: TRBJ1-2
abundance: many
v_gene: TRBV20-1

CDR3aa: CSARPIGRSSNQPQHF
CDR3nt: TGCAGTGCTAGGCCCATCGGACGCTCTAGCAATCAGCCCCAGCATTTT
d_gene: .
len: 16
j_gene: TRBJ1-5
abundance: many
v_gene: TRBV20-1

CDR3aa: CVSCLGTGGASGELFF
CDR3nt: TGTGTCAGCTGCTTAGGGACAGGGGGCGCGTCCGGGGAGCTGTTTTTT
d_gene: TRBD1
len: 16
j_gene: TRBJ2-2
abundance: .
v_gene: TRBV11-2

CDR3aa: CAGGTLNTEAFF
CDR3nt: TGTGCCGGGGGGACATTGAACACTGAAGCTTTCTTT
d_gene: .
len: 12
j_gene: TRBJ1-1
abundance: many
v_gene: TRBV7-9

CDR3aa: CASSLRPTGIYGYTF
CDR3nt: TGCGCCAGCAGCTTGCGGCCGACAGGGATCTATGGCTACACCTTC
d_gene: TRBD1
len: 15
j_gene: TRBJ1-2
abundance: many
v_gene: TRBV5-1

CDR3aa: CASHEAGNYGYTF
CDR3nt: TGTGCCAGCCACGAAGCGGGGAACTATGGCTACACCTTC
d_gene: .
len: 13
j_gene: TRBJ1-2
abundance: .
v_gene: TRBV28

CDR3aa: CVSSSWLRTEAFF
CDR3nt: TGTGTCAGCAGTTCTTGGTTGAGGACTGAAGCTTTCTTT
d_gene: .
len: 13
j_gene: TRBJ1-1
abundance: .
v_gene: TRBV6-5

CDR3aa: CASSYFDRDEAFF
CDR3nt: TGTGCCAGCAGTTACTTCGACAGAGATGAAGCTTTCTTT
d_gene: .
len: 13
j_gene: TRBJ1-1
abundance: few
v_gene: TRBV6-5

CDR3aa: CASSPASTSGIGGETGELFF
CDR3nt: TGTGCCAGCAGCCCTGCTAGTACTAGCGGGATAGGAGGGGAAACCGGGGAGCTGTTTTTT
d_gene: TRBD2
len: 20
j_gene: TRBJ2-2
abundance: .
v_gene: TRBV28

CDR3aa: CASSPLHEQYF
CDR3nt: TGTGCCAGCAGCCCTTTACACGAGCAGTACTTC
d_gene: .
len: 11
j_gene: TRBJ2-7
abundance: many
v_gene: TRBV11-2

CDR3aa: CATSRERVQNTEAFF
CDR3nt: TGTGCCACCAGCAGAGAAAGGGTACAGAACACTGAAGCTTTCTTT
d_gene: .
len: 15
j_gene: TRBJ1-1
abundance: few
v_gene: TRBV15

CDR3aa: CASSERLGILVSTGELFF
CDR3nt: TGTGCCAGCAGTGAAAGGCTTGGCATTCTCGTCTCCACCGGGGAGCTGTTTTTT
d_gene: .
len: 18
j_gene: TRBJ2-2
abundance: many
v_gene: TRBV2

CDR3aa: CSGEQGGEAFF
CDR3nt: TGCAGTGGAGAGCAGGGAGGGGAAGCTTTCTTT
d_gene: .
len: 11
j_gene: TRBJ1-1
abundance: many
v_gene: TRBV20-1

CDR3aa: CASSSPRTSGTLRTGELFF
CDR3nt: TGTGCCAGTAGTTCTCCAAGAACTTCCGGGACACTGAGGACCGGGGAGCTGTTTTTT
d_gene: .
len: 19
j_gene: TRBJ2-2
abundance: few
v_gene: TRBV19

CDR3aa: CASSPSPGQVVSGTYEQYF
CDR3nt: TGTGCCAGCTCCCCGTCCCCTGGACAGGTCGTTTCAGGTACCTACGAGCAGTACTTC
d_gene: TRBD1
len: 19
j_gene: TRBJ2-7
abundance: .
v_gene: TRBV18

CDR3aa: CASSEGRTETQYF
CDR3nt: TGTGCCAGCAGTGAAGGCAGGACGGAGACCCAGTACTTC
d_gene: .
len: 13
j_gene: TRBJ2-5
abundance: .
v_gene: TRBV2

CDR3aa: CASSGPTVQPQHF
CDR3nt: TGTGCCAGTAGTGGGCCGACAGTTCAGCCCCAGCATTTT
d_gene: .
len: 13
j_gene: TRBJ1-5
abundance: many
v_gene: TRBV19

CDR3aa: CSARAGRGGAYEQYF
CDR3nt: TGCAGTGCTAGAGCGGGGCGGGGGGGCGCCTACGAGCAGTACTTC
d_gene: TRBD2
len: 15
j_gene: TRBJ2-7
abundance: many
v_gene: TRBV20-1

CDR3aa: CASSPGLGVRYTGELFF
CDR3nt: TGTGCCAGCAGCCCAGGCCTGGGGGTCCGTTACACCGGGGAGCTGTTTTTT
d_gene: .
len: 17
j_gene: TRBJ2-2
abundance: many
v_gene: TRBV11-2

CDR3aa: CASSLGLGRSGNTIYF
CDR3nt: TGTGCCAGCAGCTTAGGACTGGGGCGGTCTGGAAACACCATATATTTT
d_gene: .
len: 16
j_gene: TRBJ1-3
abundance: .
v_gene: TRBV7-6